The source of this T cell receptor beta chain is a study of T cell responses to AZD1222 COVID-19 vaccine (dated by TCRdb to about 2021). Study-wide context: A total of around 240 trial participants underwent TCR sequencing, of whom around 210 had received two doses of AZD1222 and 26 had received two doses of the MenACWY control vaccine. Enrollment into the trials was organized by age into subgroups of 18-55, 56-69 and 70-plus years, and those subgroups contained approximately 160, 26 and 62 TCR-sequenced participants, respectively. The research as a whole found: Reportedly, almost half of the unique spike-specific TCRs recognized epitopes lying outside the regions that are mutated in the B.1.351 and B.1.1.7 variants. Conclusions about previously exposed vaccinees are limited because only six or seven AZD1222 recipients were SARS-CoV-2 seropositive at baseline. The 56-69-year group was small, and its depth increase did not reach significance, likely because of low power. Participants were mostly white British, with more females than males. The authors suggested clonal diversity may have been underestimated. CD4 TCRs associated with the vaccine covered the entire spike protein, and the dominant responses were in regions 160-218 and 743-854. Because no day 14 peak-response samples were available, the repertoires could be characterized only after the peak T cell response. After two AZD1222 doses, spike-specific TCR breadth and depth were significantly higher than at day 0 and than in MenACWY recipients.

The CDR3 regions of human TCRbeta chains were subjected to immunosequencing. As for the original processing: TCRs in the repertoires were compared against a reference library of SARS-CoV-2-specific TCRs that had been generated with the MIRA antigen-specificity platform. Breadth meant the fraction of unique TCRs that were SARS-CoV-2-associated, whereas depth meant the fraction of total T cells that were SARS-CoV-2-associated. Each spike-specific TCR was assigned to its reactive spike region and to a CD4 or CD8 class using the MIRA data. Log10-transformed breadth and depth values were compared by one-way ANOVA with Sidak's multiple comparisons tests. Entries here come from immuneACCESS through TCRdb and include only in-frame sequences with V and J called. Some clones fail to appear in such tables; in the studies checked, an unresolved V gene covers under half of the shortfall, and the cause of the remainder is unknown. The V and J calls and clone size are taken from that table; D and trimming were inferred from the DNA. The sample includes some 99,000 clones, with 88% observed a single time. The ten most abundant clones make up around 13% of the sample.

Notes on this clone: Its specific antigen is unknown. No clone much larger than this one lies a single base away; base qualities are absent.

The label giving this sample's time point can be read as: baseline before first vaccination. The treatment or condition label corresponds to: meningococcal conjugate vaccine given as trial control. Vaccinee samples came from UK trials COV001 and COV002, including a single-blind randomized controlled phase 2/3 trial of AZD1222 (ChAdOx1 nCoV-19) in healthy adults. For TCRbeta chain sequencing, PBMC samples from trial participants were taken at day 0 and at day 28 after the second dose. V was cut back by 5 bases and J by 3 bases, leaving a gap of 14 bases between them. CDR1 and CDR2 are drawn from the germline V gene: MNHEY, SVGEGT. The CDR3, from cysteine to phenylalanine, totals 15 residues. The only DNA kept is the CDR3, 45 bases in frame from the first base.

The TCR was taken from an adult in good health. The rearranged segments are TRBV6-2 or TRBV6-3 and TRBJ2-1, with no D gene named confidently. Material: peripheral blood, obtained on day 0 of MenACWY control vaccination. CDR3 loop: CASSGVSLSYNEQFF. The DNA sequence is as follows: TGTGCCAGCAGTGGGGTGTCCCTCAGCTACAATGAGCAGTTCTTC.